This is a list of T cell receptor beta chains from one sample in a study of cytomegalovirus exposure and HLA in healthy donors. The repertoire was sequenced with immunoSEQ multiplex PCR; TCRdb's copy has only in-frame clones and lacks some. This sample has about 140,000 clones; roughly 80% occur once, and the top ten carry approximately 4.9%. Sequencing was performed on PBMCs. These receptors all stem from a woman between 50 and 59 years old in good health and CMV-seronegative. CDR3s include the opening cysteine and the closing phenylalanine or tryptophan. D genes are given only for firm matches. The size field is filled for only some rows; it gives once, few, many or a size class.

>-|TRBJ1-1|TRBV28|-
CASSLYRDTEAFF
TGTGCCAGCAGTTTATACAGGGACACTGAAGCTTTCTTT
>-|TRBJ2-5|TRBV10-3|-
CAISESTSGPQETQYF
TGTGCCATCAGTGAGTCGACCAGCGGGCCCCAAGAGACCCAGTACTTC
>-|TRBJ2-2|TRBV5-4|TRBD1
CASSLDRGQGELFF
TGTGCCAGCAGCTTGGACAGGGGGCAAGGGGAGCTGTTTTTT
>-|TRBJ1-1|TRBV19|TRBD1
CASSRRQGANTEAFF
TGTGCCAGTAGTAGGAGACAGGGGGCCAACACTGAAGCTTTCTTT
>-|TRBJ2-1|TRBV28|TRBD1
CASSLIRQGRTYNEQFF
TGTGCCAGCAGTTTGATAAGACAGGGACGTACCTACAATGAGCAGTTCTTC
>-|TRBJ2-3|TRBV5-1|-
CASSLGIRGSDTQYF
TGCGCCAGCAGCTTAGGTATAAGGGGGTCTGATACGCAGTATTTT
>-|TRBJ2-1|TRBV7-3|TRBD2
CASSSRLAGGPHNEQFF
TGTGCCAGCAGCTCAAGACTAGCGGGGGGGCCCCACAATGAGCAGTTCTTC
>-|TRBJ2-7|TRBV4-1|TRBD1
CASSHGTGSDEQYF
TGCGCCAGCAGCCATGGGACAGGGTCCGACGAGCAGTACTTC
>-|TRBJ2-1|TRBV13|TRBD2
CASSLLAGGRSEQFF
TGTGCCAGCAGCTTACTAGCGGGGGGGCGTAGTGAGCAGTTCTTC
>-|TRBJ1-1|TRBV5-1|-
CASRGGSTEAFF
TGCGCCAGCAGGGGGGGAAGCACTGAAGCTTTCTTT
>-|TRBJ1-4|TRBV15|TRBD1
CATSRGTGGNEKLFF
TGTGCCACCAGCAGAGGGACAGGAGGGAACGAAAAACTGTTTTTT
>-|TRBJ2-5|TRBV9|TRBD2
CASSGQGLPQETQYF
TGTGCCAGCAGCGGCCAGGGACTACCCCAAGAGACCCAGTACTTC
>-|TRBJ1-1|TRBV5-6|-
CASSLGPRAFF
TGTGCCAGCAGCTTGGGCCCGAGGGCTTTCTTT
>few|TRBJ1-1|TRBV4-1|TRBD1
CASSQRDRAEAFF
TGCGCCAGCAGCCAACGCGACAGGGCTGAAGCTTTCTTT
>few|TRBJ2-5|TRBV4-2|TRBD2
CASSQDPAGGPETQYF
TGTGCCAGCAGCCAAGATCCAGCGGGGGGGCCCGAGACCCAGTACTTC
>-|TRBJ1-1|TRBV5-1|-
CASSFSSGETEAFF
TGCGCCAGCAGCTTCTCGTCCGGGGAGACTGAAGCTTTCTTT
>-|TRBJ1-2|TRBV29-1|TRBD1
CSVEDGGQGGYGYTF
TGCAGCGTTGAAGATGGGGGACAGGGGGGCTATGGCTACACCTTC
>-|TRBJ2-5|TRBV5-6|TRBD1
CASSPRTGGSLETQYF
TGTGCCAGCAGCCCACGGACAGGGGGTAGTCTGGAGACCCAGTACTTC
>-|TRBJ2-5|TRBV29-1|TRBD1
CSVEDMDWDRVSRGQETQYF
TGCAGCGTTGAAGATATGGATTGGGACAGGGTATCCAGGGGGCAAGAGACCCAGTACTTC
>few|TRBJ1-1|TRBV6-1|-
CASSPGSVTEAFF
TGTGCCAGCAGTCCAGGGTCGGTGACTGAAGCTTTCTTT
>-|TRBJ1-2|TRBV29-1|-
CSVEAGHGYTF
TGCAGCGTTGAGGCAGGCCATGGCTACACCTTC
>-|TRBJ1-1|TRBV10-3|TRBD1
CAISAGQGGNTEAFF
TGTGCCATCAGTGCTGGACAGGGAGGAAACACTGAAGCTTTCTTT
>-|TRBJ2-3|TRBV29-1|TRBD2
CSVPTSGAADTQYF
TGCAGCGTCCCAACTAGCGGGGCGGCGGATACGCAGTATTTT
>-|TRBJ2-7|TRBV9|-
CASSVAGQEPSSYEQYF
TGTGCCAGCAGCGTAGCTGGGCAGGAACCGAGCTCCTACGAGCAGTACTTC
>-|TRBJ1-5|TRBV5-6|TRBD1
CASSSTGTGRLQPQHF
TGTGCCAGCAGCAGTACAGGGACAGGGAGACTTCAGCCCCAGCATTTT
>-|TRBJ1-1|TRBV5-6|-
CASSLSPGSDNTEAFF
TGTGCCAGCAGCTTGTCCCCAGGGTCCGACAACACTGAAGCTTTCTTT
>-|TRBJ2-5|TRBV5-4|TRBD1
CASSVRTGGHQETQYF
TGTGCCAGCAGCGTACGGACAGGGGGTCACCAAGAGACCCAGTACTTC
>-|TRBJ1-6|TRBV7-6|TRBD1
CASSLAQGVNSPLHF
TGTGCCAGCAGCTTAGCGCAGGGGGTTAATTCACCCCTCCACTTT
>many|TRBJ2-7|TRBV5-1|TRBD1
CASSSGDREYEQYF
TGCGCCAGCAGCTCCGGGGACAGGGAATACGAGCAGTACTTC
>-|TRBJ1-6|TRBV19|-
CASSIVGGRSPLHF
TGTGCCAGTAGTATAGTGGGGGGACGTTCACCCCTCCACTTT
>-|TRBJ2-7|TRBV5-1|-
CASSLGSSYEQYF
TGCGCCAGCAGCTTGGGGAGCTCCTACGAGCAGTACTTC
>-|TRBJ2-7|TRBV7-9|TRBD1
CASSSPGTGFSYEQYF
TGTGCCAGCAGCTCCCCCGGGACAGGATTCTCCTACGAGCAGTACTTC
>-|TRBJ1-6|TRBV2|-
CASGTLLSSYNSPLHF
TGTGCCAGCGGGACATTACTGAGCTCCTATAATTCACCCCTCCACTTT
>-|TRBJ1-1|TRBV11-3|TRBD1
CASSPTKGTGANTEAFF
TGTGCCAGCAGCCCCACGAAGGGGACAGGGGCGAACACTGAAGCTTTCTTT
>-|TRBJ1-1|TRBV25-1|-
CASRDSDPGGDTEAFF
TGTGCCAGCAGAGACTCGGACCCTGGGGGCGACACTGAAGCCTTCTTT
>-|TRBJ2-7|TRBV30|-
CAWSVPAQGSYEQYF
TGTGCCTGGAGTGTACCCGCTCAGGGATCCTACGAGCAGTACTTC
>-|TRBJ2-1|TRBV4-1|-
CASSQGLLAYNEQFF
TGCGCCAGCAGCCAAGGTCTTCTAGCGTACAATGAGCAGTTCTTC
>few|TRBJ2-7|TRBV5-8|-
CASSLRGIGYEQYF
TGTGCCAGCAGCTTACGAGGGATTGGGTACGAGCAGTACTTC
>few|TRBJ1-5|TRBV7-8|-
CASSPIYGADQPQHF
TGTGCCAGCAGCCCGATTTACGGTGCCGATCAGCCCCAGCATTTT
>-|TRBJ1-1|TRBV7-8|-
CASSLARQMNTEAFF
TGTGCCAGCAGCTTAGCGCGACAGATGAACACTGAAGCTTTCTTT
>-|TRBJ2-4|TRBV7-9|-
CASSDGQLAKNIQYF
TGTGCCAGCAGCGACGGACAGTTAGCCAAAAACATTCAGTACTTC
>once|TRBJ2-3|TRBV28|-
CASSPRQSTDTQYF
TGTGCCAGCAGTCCCCGACAAAGCACAGATACGCAGTATTTT
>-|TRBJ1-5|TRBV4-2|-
CASSDGQLNQPQHF
TGTGCCAGCAGCGATGGACAGCTTAATCAGCCCCAGCATTTT